This TCR beta chain was retrieved from a study of T-cell reconstitution after alpha-beta-depleted transplantation in children. The CDR3 sequence is 12 residues long. Germline lookup yields CDR1 GTSNPN and CDR2 SVGIG (reference sequence). Trimming stripped 6 bases from V and 1 base from J, with 9 bases between. Unique molecular identifiers were incorporated during preparation of the TCRbeta library. TCRdb passed the PCR reads through MiXCR, listing each CDR3 protein once. The sample has about 240,000 distinct CDR3 sequences, 9.5% to 15% seen once; the top ten hold roughly 2.8%. Sequenced here: PBMCs from the stem cell graft donor, sampled from the stem cell graft. This clonotype was sampled from a human donor who donated a stem cell graft to a child with acute lymphoblastic leukemia. The rearrangement uses TRBV30 and TRBJ1-2, with D tentatively TRBD1 (6 bases). The CDR3 region has the DNA TGTGCCTGCACAGGGTTTAACTATGGCTACACCTTC. It encodes CACTGFNYGYTF.